This TCR beta chain derives from a study of blood T cell repertoires in COVID-19. V lost 4 bases and J lost 5; bases outside the gene matches: 8. The CDR3 loop spans 16 amino acids. CDR1 SNHLY and CDR2 FYNNEI come from the germline V gene. The repertoire was sequenced with immunoSEQ multiplex PCR; TCRdb's copy has only in-frame clones and lacks some. The data show about 330,000 clones, 87% seen once. The sequenced sample was PBMCs or T cells enriched from blood (not recorded which). The genes are TRBV2 and TRBJ1-2, with TRBD1 matching 12 bases. The TCR comes from a woman aged 30 to 39 who had recovered from COVID-19. The CDR3 bases are TGTGCCAGCAGTGGAGGGACAGGGGGCCGTAATTATGGCTACACCTTC. It specifies CASSGGTGGRNYGYTF.